This T cell receptor (beta chain) was obtained from a study of OX40 agonist ivuxolimab in advanced cancers. General study results and limits: Still undetermined is the antigen specificity of the expanded peripheral T cells. Nonresponders, in some cases, also had low normalized T-cell clonal expansion. More expanded clones were seen, on average, in CD8+ T cells than in CD4+. At 0.1 to 3.0 mg/kg, clonal expansion of CD4+ and CD8+ blood T cells had occurred by week 6.

Here immunoSEQ multiplex PCR was the method, and the copy in TCRdb shows in-frame clones only, minus some. The table has 50,000 to 70,000 clones, 70% to 90% seen once. The CDR3 loop spans 14 amino acids. V lost 4 bases and J lost 7, with 18 bases in between. Germline values: CDR1 SGHRS, CDR2 YFSETQ. Concerning this clone itself: Its antigen is not known.

The receptor's source is an adult with an advanced solid tumor such as melanoma, head and neck, liver or kidney cancer. V usage is TRBV5-1 and J usage is TRBJ2-7, with D perhaps matching TRBD1 or TRBD2 (5 bases each). The sequences come from CD4+ or CD8+ T cells sorted from blood, collected in a trial of the OX40 agonist ivuxolimab. CDR3 nucleotide sequence: TGCGCCAGCAGCCCGAGGGGAGCTACCGGGGAGCAGTACTTC. Protein: CASSPRGATGEQYF.